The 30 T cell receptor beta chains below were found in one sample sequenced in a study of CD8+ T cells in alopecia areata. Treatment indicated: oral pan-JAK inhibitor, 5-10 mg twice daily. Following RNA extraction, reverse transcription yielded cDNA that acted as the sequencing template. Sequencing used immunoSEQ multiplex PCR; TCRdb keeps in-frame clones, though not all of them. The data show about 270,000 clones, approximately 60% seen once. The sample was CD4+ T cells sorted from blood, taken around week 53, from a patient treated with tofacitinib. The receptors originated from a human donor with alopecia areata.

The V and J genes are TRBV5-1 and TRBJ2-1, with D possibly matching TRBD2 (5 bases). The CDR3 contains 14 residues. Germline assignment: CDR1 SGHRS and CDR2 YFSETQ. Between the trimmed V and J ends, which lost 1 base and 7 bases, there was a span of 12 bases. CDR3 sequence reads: CASSLLIGGNEQFF. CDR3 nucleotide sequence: TGCGCCAGCAGCTTGTTGATTGGAGGAAATGAGCAGTTCTTC.

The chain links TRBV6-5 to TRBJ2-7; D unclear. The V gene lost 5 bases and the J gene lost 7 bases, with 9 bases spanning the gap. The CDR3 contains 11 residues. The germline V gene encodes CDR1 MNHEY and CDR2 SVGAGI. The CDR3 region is CASSPLWEQYF. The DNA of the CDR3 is TGTGCCAGCAGTCCCCTTTGGGAGCAGTACTTC.

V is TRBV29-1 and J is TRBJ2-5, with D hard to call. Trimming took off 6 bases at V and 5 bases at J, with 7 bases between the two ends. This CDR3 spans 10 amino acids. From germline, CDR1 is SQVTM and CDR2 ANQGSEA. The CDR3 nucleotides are TGCAGCGTCCTGTGGGAGACCCAGTACTTC. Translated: CSVLWETQYF.

The CDR3 loop reads CSVTGRANTEAFF. CDR3 sequence (DNA): TGCAGCGTTACAGGTCGGGCGAACACTGAAGCTTTCTTT. The chain has TRBV29-1 and TRBJ1-1, with D possibly matching TRBD1 (5 bases). Deletions cut 5 bases from V and 1 base from J, with 11 bases between. Germline-derived CDR1 and CDR2 are SQVTM and ANQGSEA. There are 13 residues in the CDR3.

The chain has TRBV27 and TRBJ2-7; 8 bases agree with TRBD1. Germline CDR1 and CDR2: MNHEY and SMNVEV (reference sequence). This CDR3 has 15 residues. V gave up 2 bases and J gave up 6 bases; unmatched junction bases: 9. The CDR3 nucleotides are TGTGCCAGCAGTTTACGGTCATCAGGGGGCGGCGAGCAGTACTTC. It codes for CASSLRSSGGGEQYF.

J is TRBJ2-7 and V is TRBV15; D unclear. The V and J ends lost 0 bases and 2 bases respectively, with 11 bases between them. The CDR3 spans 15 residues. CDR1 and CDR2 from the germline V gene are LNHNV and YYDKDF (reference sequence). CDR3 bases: TGTGCCACCAGCAGAGACCCTACGTTTCCCTACGAGCAGTACTTC. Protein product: CATSRDPTFPYEQYF.

For the CDR3, the DNA is TGCAGCGTGCGGGTGTTGACAGCGACCGGGGAGCTGTTTTTT. The encoded protein is CSVRVLTATGELFF. The chain links TRBV29-1 to TRBJ2-2; D may match TRBD1 or TRBD2 (5 bases each). Germline V gives CDR1 SQVTM, CDR2 ANQGSEA. The CDR3 sequence is 14 residues long. Trimming took off 6 bases at V and 5 bases at J, with 16 bases between the two ends.

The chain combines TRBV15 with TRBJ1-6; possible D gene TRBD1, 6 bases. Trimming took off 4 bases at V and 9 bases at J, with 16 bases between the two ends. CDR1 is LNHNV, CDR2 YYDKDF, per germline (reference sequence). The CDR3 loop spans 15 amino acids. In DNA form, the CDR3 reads TGTGCCACCAGCAACCTCCGGGACATTCGTTCACCCCTCCACTTT. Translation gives CATSNLRDIRSPLHF.

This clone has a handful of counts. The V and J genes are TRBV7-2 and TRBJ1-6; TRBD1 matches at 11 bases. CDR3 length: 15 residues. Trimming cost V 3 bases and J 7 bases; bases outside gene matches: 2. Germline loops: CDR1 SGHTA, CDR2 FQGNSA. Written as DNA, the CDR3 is TGTGCCAGCAGCTTTAGGACAGGGGGCAATTCACCCCTCCACTTT. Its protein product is CASSFRTGGNSPLHF.

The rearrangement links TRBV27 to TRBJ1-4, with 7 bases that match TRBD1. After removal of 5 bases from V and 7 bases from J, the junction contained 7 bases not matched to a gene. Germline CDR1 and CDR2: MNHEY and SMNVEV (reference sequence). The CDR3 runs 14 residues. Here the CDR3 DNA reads TGTGCCAGCAGTCCGACAGGGCTGGCTGAAAAACTGTTTTTT. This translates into CASSPTGLAEKLFF.

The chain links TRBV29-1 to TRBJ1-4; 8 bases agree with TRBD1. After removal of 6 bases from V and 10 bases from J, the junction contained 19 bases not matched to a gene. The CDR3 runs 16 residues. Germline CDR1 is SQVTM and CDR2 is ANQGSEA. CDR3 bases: TGCAGCGTCTCCTTAACGTCGGACAGGGTAGGAGGAAAACTGTTTTTT. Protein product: CSVSLTSDRVGGKLFF. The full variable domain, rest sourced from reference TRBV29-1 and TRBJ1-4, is SAVISQKPSRDICQRGTSLTIQCQVDSQVTMMFWYRQQPGQSLTLIATANQGSEATYESGFVIDKFPISRPNLTFSTLTVSNMSPEDSSIYLCSVSLTSDRVGGKLFFGSGTQLSVL.

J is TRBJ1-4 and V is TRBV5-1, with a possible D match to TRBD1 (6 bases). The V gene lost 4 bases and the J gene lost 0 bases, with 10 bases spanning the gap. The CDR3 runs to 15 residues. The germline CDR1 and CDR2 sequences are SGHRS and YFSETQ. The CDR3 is CASSKGTSTNEKLFF. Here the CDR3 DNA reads TGCGCCAGCAGCAAAGGGACATCAACTAATGAAAAACTGTTTTTT. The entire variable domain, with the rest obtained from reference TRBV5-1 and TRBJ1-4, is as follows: KAGVTQTPRYLIKTRGQQVTLSCSPISGHRSVSWYQQTPGQGLQFLFEYFSETQRNKGNFPGRFSGRQFSNSRSEMNVSTLELGDSALYLCASSKGTSTNEKLFFGSGTQLSVL.

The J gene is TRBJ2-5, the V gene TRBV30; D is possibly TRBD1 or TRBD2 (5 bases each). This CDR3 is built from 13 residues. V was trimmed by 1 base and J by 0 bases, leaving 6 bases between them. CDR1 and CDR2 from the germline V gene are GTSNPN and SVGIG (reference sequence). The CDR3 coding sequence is TGTGCCTGGAGTGGGGGGTACCAAGAGACCCAGTACTTC. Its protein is CAWSGGYQETQYF.

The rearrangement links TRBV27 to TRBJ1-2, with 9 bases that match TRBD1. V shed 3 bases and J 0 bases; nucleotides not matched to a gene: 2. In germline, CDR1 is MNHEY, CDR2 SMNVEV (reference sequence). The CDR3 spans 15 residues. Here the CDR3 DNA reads TGTGCCAGCAGTTTCGGACAGGGGTCTAACTATGGCTACACCTTC. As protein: CASSFGQGSNYGYTF.

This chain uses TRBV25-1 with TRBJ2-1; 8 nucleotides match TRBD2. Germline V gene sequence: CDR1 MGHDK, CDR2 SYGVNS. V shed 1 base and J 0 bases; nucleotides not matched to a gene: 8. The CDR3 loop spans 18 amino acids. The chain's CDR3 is CASSEWGSGVSSYNEQFF. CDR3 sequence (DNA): TGTGCCAGCAGTGAATGGGGTAGCGGGGTAAGCTCCTACAATGAGCAGTTCTTC.

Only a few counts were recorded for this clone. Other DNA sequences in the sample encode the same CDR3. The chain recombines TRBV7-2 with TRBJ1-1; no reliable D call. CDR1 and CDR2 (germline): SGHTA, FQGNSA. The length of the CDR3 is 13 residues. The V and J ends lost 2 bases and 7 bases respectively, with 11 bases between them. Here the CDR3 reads CASSLRSGYEAFF. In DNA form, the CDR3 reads TGTGCCAGCAGCTTACGCTCGGGGTATGAAGCTTTCTTT.

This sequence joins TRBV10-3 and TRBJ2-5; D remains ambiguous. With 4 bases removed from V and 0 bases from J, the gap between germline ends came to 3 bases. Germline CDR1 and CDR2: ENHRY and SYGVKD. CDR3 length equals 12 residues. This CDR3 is CAISGDQETQYF. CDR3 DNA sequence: TGTGCCATCAGTGGAGACCAAGAGACCCAGTACTTC.

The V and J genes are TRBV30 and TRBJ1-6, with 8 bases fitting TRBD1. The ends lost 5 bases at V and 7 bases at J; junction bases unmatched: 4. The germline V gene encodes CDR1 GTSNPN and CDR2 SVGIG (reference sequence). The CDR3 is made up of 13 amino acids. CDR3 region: CAWRTGNNSPLHF. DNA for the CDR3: TGTGCCTGGCGGACAGGGAACAATTCACCCCTCCACTTT.

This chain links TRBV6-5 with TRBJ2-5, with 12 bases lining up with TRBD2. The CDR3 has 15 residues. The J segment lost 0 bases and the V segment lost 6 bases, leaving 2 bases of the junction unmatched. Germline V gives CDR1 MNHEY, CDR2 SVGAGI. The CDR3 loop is CASRTSGGYQETQYF. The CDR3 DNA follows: TGTGCCAGCAGAACTAGCGGGGGGTACCAAGAGACCCAGTACTTC.

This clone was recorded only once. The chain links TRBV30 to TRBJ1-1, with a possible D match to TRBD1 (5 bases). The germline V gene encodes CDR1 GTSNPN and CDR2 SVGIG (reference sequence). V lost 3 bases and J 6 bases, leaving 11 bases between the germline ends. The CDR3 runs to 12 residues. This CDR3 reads CAWRFGTPEAFF. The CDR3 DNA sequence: TGTGCCTGGAGGTTCGGGACTCCTGAAGCTTTCTTT. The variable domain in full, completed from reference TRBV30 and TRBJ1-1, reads SQTIHQWPATLVQPVGSPLSLECTVEGTSNPNLYWYRQAAGRGLQLLFYSVGIGQISSEVPQNLSASRPQDRQFILSSKKLLLSDSGFYLCAWRFGTPEAFFGQGTRLTVV.

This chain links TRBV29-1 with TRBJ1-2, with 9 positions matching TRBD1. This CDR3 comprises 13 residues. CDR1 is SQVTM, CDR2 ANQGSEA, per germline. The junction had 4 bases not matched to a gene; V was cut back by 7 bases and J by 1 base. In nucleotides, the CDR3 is TGCAGCGCCCGGGACAGGGATAACTATGGCTACACCTTC. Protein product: CSARDRDNYGYTF.

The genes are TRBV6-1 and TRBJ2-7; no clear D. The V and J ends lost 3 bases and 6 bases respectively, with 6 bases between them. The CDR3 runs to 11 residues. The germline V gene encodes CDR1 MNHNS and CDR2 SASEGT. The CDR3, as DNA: TGTGCCAGCAGTGAGCGTCGCGAGCAGTACTTC. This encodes CASSERREQYF.

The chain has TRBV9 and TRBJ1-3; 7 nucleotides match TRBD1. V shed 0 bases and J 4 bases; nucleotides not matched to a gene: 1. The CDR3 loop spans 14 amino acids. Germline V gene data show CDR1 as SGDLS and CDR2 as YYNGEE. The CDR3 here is CASSVGGQGNTIYF. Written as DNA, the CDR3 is TGTGCCAGCAGCGTAGGGGGACAGGGAAACACCATATATTTT.

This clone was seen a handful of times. The DNA for the CDR3 is TGTGCCGGCCTAGAAGCGATGGCTTTCTTT. Translation: CAGLEAMAFF. The rearrangement joins TRBV30 to TRBJ1-1; D not resolved. The CDR3 totals 10 residues. Trimming pared 8 bases from V and 11 bases from J, leaving 15 bases between. In germline, CDR1 is GTSNPN, CDR2 SVGIG (reference sequence).

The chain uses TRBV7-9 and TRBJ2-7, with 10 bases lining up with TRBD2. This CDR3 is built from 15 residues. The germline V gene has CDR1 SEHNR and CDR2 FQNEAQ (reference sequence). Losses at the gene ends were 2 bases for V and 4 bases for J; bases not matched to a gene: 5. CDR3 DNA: TGTGCCAGCAGCTTACTAGCGGGGGAAAAGTACGAGCAGTACTTC. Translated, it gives CASSLLAGEKYEQYF.

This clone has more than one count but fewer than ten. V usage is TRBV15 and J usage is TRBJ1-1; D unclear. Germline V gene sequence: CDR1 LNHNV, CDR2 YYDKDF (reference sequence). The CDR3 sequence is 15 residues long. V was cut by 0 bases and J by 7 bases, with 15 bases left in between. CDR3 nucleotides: TGTGCCACCAGCAGAGATGAGGCGTATCGGGGTGAAGCTTTCTTT. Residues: CATSRDEAYRGEAFF.

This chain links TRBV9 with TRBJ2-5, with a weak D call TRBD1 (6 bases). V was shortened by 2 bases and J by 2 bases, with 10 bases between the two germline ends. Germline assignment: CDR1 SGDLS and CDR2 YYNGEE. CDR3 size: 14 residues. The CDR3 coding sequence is TGTGCCAGCAGCGTTCACGGACAGCAAGAGACCCAGTACTTC. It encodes CASSVHGQQETQYF.

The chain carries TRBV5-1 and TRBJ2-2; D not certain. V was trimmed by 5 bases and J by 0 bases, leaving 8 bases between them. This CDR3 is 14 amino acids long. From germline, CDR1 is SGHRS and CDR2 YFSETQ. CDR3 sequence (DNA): TGCGCCAGCAGGCGGCAGGCGAACACCGGGGAGCTGTTTTTT. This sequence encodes CASRRQANTGELFF.

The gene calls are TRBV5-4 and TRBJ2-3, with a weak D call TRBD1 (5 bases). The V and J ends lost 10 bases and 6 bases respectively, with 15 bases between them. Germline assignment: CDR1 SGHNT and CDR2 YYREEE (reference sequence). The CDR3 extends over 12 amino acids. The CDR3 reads CAAGMVMDTQYF. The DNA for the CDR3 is TGTGCCGCAGGGATGGTAATGGATACGCAGTATTTT. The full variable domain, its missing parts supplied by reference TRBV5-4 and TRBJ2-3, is ETGVTQSPTHLIKTRGQQVTLRCSSQSGHNTVSWYQQALGQGPQFIFQYYREEENGRGNFPPRFSGLQFPNYSSELNVNALELDDSALYLCAAGMVMDTQYFGPGTRLTVL.

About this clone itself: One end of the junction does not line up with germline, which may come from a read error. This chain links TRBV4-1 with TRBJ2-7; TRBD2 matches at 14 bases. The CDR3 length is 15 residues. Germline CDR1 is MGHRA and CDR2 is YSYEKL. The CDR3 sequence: CASSRTSGGSYEQYF. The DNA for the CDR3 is TGTGCCAGCAGCCGGACTAGCGGGGGGAGCTACGAGCAGTACTTC.